This T cell receptor beta chain was identified during a study of HIV-infected patients and healthy controls. Comments on this clonotype: Its target is not known. One junction end does not reproduce the germline sequence, and a read error may be involved.

The CDR3 extends over 12 amino acids. Overall study results and limits: Slight age and sex differences between study cohorts did not explain the diversity differences.

Around 450 ng RNA was reverse transcribed with alpha and beta constant-region primers. Each of the alpha and beta chains got its own library through chain-specific third strand synthesis with indices. In TCRdb, the 5' RACE reads were re-called with MiXCR into one record per CDR3 protein. The data contain under 6,500 distinct CDR3 sequences, around 25% of them singletons. Whole blood was used without fractionation, so all unsorted peripheral T cells were included. The receptor's source is an adult with HIV infection. This sample comprised blood, obtained before antiretroviral therapy. The gene calls are TRBV12-3 or TRBV12-4 and TRBJ2-2; the D is unclear. The CDR3 spells CASTDRTVELFF. The CDR3 region has the DNA TGTGCCAGCACTGATCGGACCGTGGAGCTGTTTTTT.